Shown below are 27 T cell receptor beta chains from a single sample sequenced in a study of T cells in localized non-small cell lung cancer. The data were produced by immunoSEQ multiplex PCR, yet TCRdb's version contains in-frame clones alone and is incomplete. This sample carries about 35,000 clones, 75% to 95% of them seen once, and the ten largest clones take 10% to 15%. This specimen consisted of peripheral blood mononuclear cells, obtained before any cancer treatment. The receptor source for this set is a female donor aged 60 or older with stage II lung adenocarcinoma.

The chain joins TRBV5-5 to TRBJ1-5; possible D gene TRBD1, 5 bases. Germline values: CDR1 SGHKS, CDR2 YYEKEE (reference sequence). The CDR3 spans 15 residues. Trimming took off 0 bases at V and 0 bases at J, with 7 bases between the two ends. The CDR3 here is CASSLGGDSNQPQHF. The CDR3 DNA reads TGTGCCAGCAGCTTGGGAGGGGATAGCAATCAGCCCCAGCATTTT.

The chain recombines TRBV6-5 with TRBJ2-1, with a tentative D call TRBD1 (5 bases). The CDR3 covers 15 residues. The V and J ends lost 8 bases and 0 bases respectively, with 14 bases between them. CDR1 is MNHEY and CDR2 is SVGAGI in the germline V gene. CDR3 loop: CASGSQGTSYNEQFF. The CDR3 nucleotides read TGTGCCAGCGGTTCTCAGGGCACCTCCTACAATGAGCAGTTCTTC.

The V gene is TRBV30, the J gene TRBJ2-5; a weak D match, TRBD2 (5 bases). Looked up from germline, CDR1 is GTSNPN and CDR2 is SVGIG (reference sequence). The V and J ends lost 0 bases and 4 bases respectively, with 9 bases between them. This CDR3 contains 13 residues. CDR3 amino acids: CAWSVLEAETQYF. The CDR3 DNA follows: TGTGCCTGGAGTGTACTGGAGGCAGAGACCCAGTACTTC.

This clone was recorded once. The V gene is TRBV7-9, the J gene TRBJ2-5; possible D gene TRBD1, 7 bases. This CDR3 region has 16 residues. Germline CDR1 reads SEHNR; CDR2 reads FQNEAQ (reference sequence). With 4 bases removed from V and 4 bases from J, the gap between germline ends came to 19 bases. CDR3 in amino acids: CASSSGGQLYRETQYF. In DNA, the CDR3 is TGTGCCAGCAGCTCCGGGGGACAGCTATACCGAGAGACCCAGTACTTC.

CDR3 residues: CASSPDLFDTEAFF. The CDR3 DNA reads as TGCGCCAGCAGCCCAGACTTATTTGACACTGAAGCTTTCTTT. The genes are TRBV5-1 and TRBJ1-1; D is ambiguous. The CDR3 length is 14 residues. Per germline, CDR1 SGHRS and CDR2 YFSETQ. The ends were cut back, 4 bases at V and 3 bases at J, with 13 bases in the middle.

CDR3 residues: CASSSLTLRDSKIQRSGANVLTF. The CDR3 DNA is TGTGCCAGCAGTTCCTTAACGCTTCGGGACAGCAAGATACAGCGCTCTGGGGCCAACGTCCTGACTTTC. This chain links TRBV28 with TRBJ2-6; the match to TRBD1 covers 7 bases. V lost 4 bases, J lost 0 bases, and 24 bases stayed unmatched. CDR1 is MDHEN and CDR2 is SYDVKM in the germline V gene. The CDR3 is made up of 23 amino acids.

This sequence joins TRBV19 and TRBJ2-1; TRBD1 aligns across 7 bases. Unmatched junction bases numbered 5, after V lost 3 bases and J lost 6 bases. The CDR3 spans 14 residues. CDR1 is LNHDA, CDR2 SQIVND, per germline (reference sequence). CDR3 in amino acids: CASSIRGPPNEQFF. The CDR3, as DNA: TGTGCCAGTAGTATTAGGGGGCCCCCCAATGAGCAGTTCTTC.

The rearrangement joins TRBV6-6 to TRBJ1-2; D perhaps matches TRBD1 (6 bases). V lost 8 bases to trimming and J lost 2 bases, with 9 bases between them. The length of the CDR3 is 12 residues. Germline V lookup: CDR1 MNHNY, CDR2 SVGAGI (reference sequence). The DNA of the CDR3 is TGTGCCAGCGCAGGGGTAAACTATGGCTACACCTTC. Protein sequence: CASAGVNYGYTF.

V gene TRBV11-2 combines with J gene TRBJ2-7, with 7 bases matching TRBD2. CDR3 length equals 15 residues. The junction had 6 bases not matched to a gene; V was cut back by 1 base and J by 3 bases. Germline V gene data show CDR1 as SGHAT and CDR2 as FQNNGV. CDR3 residues: CASSLVGLADYEQYF. The CDR3 DNA follows: TGTGCCAGCAGCTTAGTTGGGCTAGCGGACTACGAGCAGTACTTC.

The rearrangement joins TRBV6-5 to TRBJ2-1; TRBD2 might be the D (6 bases). Trimming took 5 bases from V and 5 from J, leaving 16 bases between them. Germline loops: CDR1 MNHEY, CDR2 SVGAGI. CDR3 length: 15 amino acids. Here the CDR3 reads CASSPRVADNNEQFF. The CDR3, as DNA: TGTGCCAGCAGTCCCCGGGTAGCGGACAACAATGAGCAGTTCTTC.

V and J are TRBV2 and TRBJ2-7; TRBD1 agrees at 10 bases. The CDR3 spans 15 residues. The junction had 9 bases not matched to a gene; V was cut back by 5 bases and J by 5 bases. Germline CDR1 SNHLY, CDR2 FYNNEI. The CDR3 region is CASSLRTGGGNEQYF. CDR3 nucleotide sequence: TGTGCCAGCAGTCTGAGGACAGGGGGTGGTAACGAGCAGTACTTC.

This clone was observed a single time. CDR3 nucleotides: TGTGCCAGCAGCTTAAGCGGGACAGTCTCCTACGAGCAGTACTTC. This codes for CASSLSGTVSYEQYF. The chain joins TRBV7-3 to TRBJ2-7; weak D call: TRBD1 (7 bases). This CDR3 is built from 15 residues. V dropped 1 base and J dropped 0 bases, with 10 bases sitting between them. Germline lookup yields CDR1 SGHTA and CDR2 FQGTGA.

The CDR3 bases are TGTGCCAGCAGCTTGGGGGGAACTAGCAATCAGCCCCAGCATTTT. The encoded protein is CASSLGGTSNQPQHF. V is TRBV7-6 and J is TRBJ1-5; possibly TRBD1 for D (5 bases). Germline-derived CDR1 and CDR2 are SGHVS and FNYEAQ. V lost 3 bases to trimming and J lost 0 bases, with 9 bases between them. The CDR3 has 15 residues.

The chain has TRBV6-1 and TRBJ2-1; D remains ambiguous. Germline V gene sequence: CDR1 MNHNS, CDR2 SASEGT. The CDR3 loop spans 11 amino acids. V was pared by 2 bases and J by 9 bases, with 5 bases between. The CDR3 bases are TGTGCCAGCAGTGAACTTCGTGAGCAGTTCTTC. This translates into CASSELREQFF.

The chain is built from TRBV18 and TRBJ2-1; D remains ambiguous. There are 13 residues in the CDR3. V dropped 2 bases and J dropped 4 bases, with 6 bases sitting between them. Germline V CDR1 and CDR2: KGHSH, LQKENI. CDR3 in amino acids: CASSPGQYNEQFF. As DNA, the CDR3 is TGTGCCAGCTCACCAGGGCAGTACAATGAGCAGTTCTTC.

The chain has TRBV6-6 and TRBJ1-1; 8 bases line up with TRBD1. The V and J ends lost 4 bases and 5 bases, in that order; junction bases with no gene match: 9. The CDR3 has 15 residues. Per germline, CDR1 MNHNY and CDR2 SVGAGI (reference sequence). Here the CDR3 DNA reads TGTGCCAGCAGTTCCGACAGGGGAGCGAGGACTGAAGCTTTCTTT. It codes for CASSSDRGARTEAFF.

The chain links TRBV5-6 to TRBJ2-1; D not resolved. Germline V CDR1 and CDR2: SGHDT, YYEEEE. The V end lost 0 bases, the J end lost 5 bases, and 9 bases lay between the germline ends. The CDR3 is made up of 14 amino acids. CDR3 nucleotides: TGTGCCAGCAGCTTGGAAGCATTTGACAATGAGCAGTTCTTC. It specifies CASSLEAFDNEQFF.

The genes are TRBV5-4 and TRBJ2-3, with D tentatively TRBD2 (7 bases). Looked up from germline, CDR1 is SGHNT and CDR2 is YYREEE (reference sequence). Trimming cost V 3 bases and J 6 bases, with 17 bases left between them. The CDR3 extends over 15 amino acids. The CDR3 reads CASSSSGGSGDTQYF. CDR3 DNA sequence: TGTGCCAGCAGCTCCTCGGGGGGCTCGGGGGATACGCAGTATTTT. Complete variable domain (other parts from reference TRBV5-4 and TRBJ2-3): ETGVTQSPTHLIKTRGQQVTLRCSSQSGHNTVSWYQQALGQGPQFIFQYYREEENGRGNFPPRFSGLQFPNYSSELNVNALELDDSALYLCASSSSGGSGDTQYFGPGTRLTVL.

The chain has TRBV21-1 and TRBJ2-5; the table's D gene call, TRBD2, was not cross checked with the DNA. TRBV21-1 is noted as a pseudogene. CDR3 length: 16 amino acids. The CDR3 loop is CASSKVWAGGLETQYF. The CDR3 DNA is TGTGCCAGCAGCAAAGTCTGGGCCGGGGGGTTGGAGACCCAGTACTTC.

V is TRBV19 and J is TRBJ1-1; no reliable D call. V was pared by 2 bases and J by 0 bases, with 10 bases between. CDR1 and CDR2 from the germline V gene are LNHDA and SQIVND (reference sequence). The CDR3 runs to 15 residues. CDR3 protein: CASSISPALNTEAFF. The CDR3 DNA sequence: TGTGCCAGTAGTATAAGTCCAGCATTGAACACTGAAGCTTTCTTT. The full variable domain, in which reference TRBV19 and TRBJ1-1 provide the parts outside the CDR3, is DGGITQSPKYLFRKEGQNVTLSCEQNLNHDAMYWYRQDPGQGLRLIYYSQIVNDFQKGDIAEGYSVSREKKESFPLTVTSAQKNPTAFYLCASSISPALNTEAFFGQGTRLTVV.

The chain carries TRBV28 and TRBJ1-5; tentative D call: TRBD1 (6 bases). V lost 6 bases, J lost 4 bases, and 13 bases lay in between. The CDR3 has 14 residues. Germline V gives CDR1 MDHEN, CDR2 SYDVKM. The CDR3 bases are TGTGCCAGCAGCCTAGGGGGGGGAAATCAGCCCCAGCATTTT. Protein sequence: CASSLGGGNQPQHF.

This clone was observed once. The germline gene is not matched at one end of the junction; a read error may be the cause. CDR3 region: CASREGTGYNNEQFF. For the CDR3, the DNA is TGTGCCAGCAGAGAAGGGACAGGGTACAACAATGAGCAGTTCTTC. The rearrangement links TRBV6-1 to TRBJ2-1; 9 nucleotides align to TRBD1. The CDR3 totals 15 residues. Germline values: CDR1 MNHNS, CDR2 SASEGT.

The J gene is TRBJ1-1, the V gene TRBV7-2; D possibly corresponds to TRBD1 (5 bases). The CDR3 spans 14 residues. The V end was cut by 5 bases, the J end by 6 bases, with 16 bases between. Germline V gives CDR1 SGHTA, CDR2 FQGNSA. CDR3 nucleotide sequence: TGTGCCAGCAGCCTAAACACGGGACGGGCTGAAGCTTTCTTT. This codes for CASSLNTGRAEAFF. Full variable domain (remainder filled in from reference TRBV7-2 and TRBJ1-1): GAGVSQSPSNKVTEKGKDVELRCDPISGHTALYWYRQSLGQGLEFLIYFQGNSAPDKSGLPSDRFSAERTGGSVSTLTIQRTQQEDSAVYLCASSLNTGRAEAFFGQGTRLTVV.

DNA of the CDR3: TGTGCCAGCAGCTTAAATGGTATAGCTAACTATGGCTACACCTTC. The encoded protein is CASSLNGIANYGYTF. The J gene is TRBJ1-2, the V gene TRBV7-6; D is unclear. Germline V gene data show CDR1 as SGHVS and CDR2 as FNYEAQ. Between the trimmed V and J ends, which lost 2 bases and 0 bases, there was a span of 10 bases. CDR3 length: 15 amino acids.

J is TRBJ1-1 and V is TRBV30; no clear D gene. V lost 1 base to trimming and J lost 3 bases, with 9 bases between them. The CDR3 loop spans 13 amino acids. Germline CDR1 reads GTSNPN; CDR2 reads SVGIG (reference sequence). The CDR3: CAWSAALYTEAFF. In nucleotides, the CDR3 is TGTGCCTGGAGTGCGGCACTTTACACTGAAGCTTTCTTT.

The chain carries TRBV29-1 and TRBJ1-1; no firm D call. There are 10 residues in the CDR3. The ends were cut back, 7 bases at V and 1 base at J, with 4 bases in the middle. CDR1 and CDR2 (germline): SQVTM, ANQGSEA. DNA for the CDR3: TGCAGCGGACGGAACACTGAAGCTTTCTTT. This translates into CSGRNTEAFF. Drawing the rest from reference TRBV29-1 and TRBJ1-1, the complete variable domain is SAVISQKPSRDICQRGTSLTIQCQVDSQVTMMFWYRQQPGQSLTLIATANQGSEATYESGFVIDKFPISRPNLTFSTLTVSNMSPEDSSIYLCSGRNTEAFFGQGTRLTVV.

The genes are TRBV19 and TRBJ2-2, with 10 bases matching TRBD2. V shed 4 bases and J 6 bases; nucleotides not matched to a gene: 5. This CDR3 comprises 15 residues. The germline CDR1 and CDR2 sequences are LNHDA and SQIVND (reference sequence). The CDR3 sequence: CASSKRGGPAGELFF. CDR3 in DNA: TGTGCCAGTAGTAAGCGGGGGGGCCCGGCCGGGGAGCTGTTTTTT.